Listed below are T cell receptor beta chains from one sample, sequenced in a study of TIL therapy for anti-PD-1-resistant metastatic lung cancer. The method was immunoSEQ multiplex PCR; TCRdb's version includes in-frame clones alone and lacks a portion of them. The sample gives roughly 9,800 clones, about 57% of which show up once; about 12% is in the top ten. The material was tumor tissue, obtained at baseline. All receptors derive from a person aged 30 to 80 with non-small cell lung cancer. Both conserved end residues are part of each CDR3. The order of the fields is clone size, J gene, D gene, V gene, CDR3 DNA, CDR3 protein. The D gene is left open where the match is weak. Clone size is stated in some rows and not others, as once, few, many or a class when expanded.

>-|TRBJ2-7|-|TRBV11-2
TGTGCCAGCAGCTTTGGATTTTACGAGCAGTACTTC
CASSFGFYEQYF
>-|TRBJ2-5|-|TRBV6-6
TGTGCCAGCACCCGTGAGGATGAAGAGACCCAGTACTTC
CASTREDEETQYF
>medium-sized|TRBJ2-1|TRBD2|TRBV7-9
TGTGCCAGCAGCTTTCCCGGGGGGACCAATGAGCAGTTCTTC
CASSFPGGTNEQFF
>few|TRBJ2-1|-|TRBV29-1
TGCAGCGTCCGGACCAACTCCTACAATGAGCAGTTCTTC
CSVRTNSYNEQFF
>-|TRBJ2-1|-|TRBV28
TGTGCCAGCAGCCCCTCCTACAATGAGCAGTTCTTC
CASSPSYNEQFF
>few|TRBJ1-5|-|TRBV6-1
TGTGCCAGCAGTGAAGGCCATAGCAATCAGCCCCAGCATTTT
CASSEGHSNQPQHF
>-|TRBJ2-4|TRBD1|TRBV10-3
TGTGCCATCATGAGTCAGGGGGAAAACATTCAGTACTTC
CAIMSQGENIQYF
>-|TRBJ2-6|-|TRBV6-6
TGTGCCAGCAGGGGAATAGACCCTGGGGCCAACGTCCTGACTTTC
CASRGIDPGANVLTF
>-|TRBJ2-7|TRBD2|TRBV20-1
TGCAGTGCCGAACGCGGGGGAAAGCAGTACTTC
CSAERGGKQYF
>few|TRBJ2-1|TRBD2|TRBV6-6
TGTGCCAGCAGTTACTCGACTAGCCCCAATGAGCAGTTCTTC
CASSYSTSPNEQFF
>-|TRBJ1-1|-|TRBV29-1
TGCAGCGTCACGCCTACTAACACTGAAGCTTTCTTT
CSVTPTNTEAFF
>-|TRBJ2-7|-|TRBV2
TGTGCCAGCAGTCCCCGTCGATCGGGGTCATTCTTCTACGAGCAGTACTTC
CASSPRRSGSFFYEQYF
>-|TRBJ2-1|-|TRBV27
TGTGCCAGCAGTCTTCTCTTTCCGAGTGAGCAGTTCTTC
CASSLLFPSEQFF
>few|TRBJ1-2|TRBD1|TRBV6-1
TGTGCCAGCAGTGAAGGACAGGGCGTCTATGGCTACACCTTC
CASSEGQGVYGYTF
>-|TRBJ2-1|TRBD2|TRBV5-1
TGCGCCAGCAGCTTGGCGGTAGCGGGGACAACTGAGCAGTTCTTC
CASSLAVAGTTEQFF
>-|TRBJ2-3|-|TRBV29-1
TGCAGCGTAACGGGGTTGATCACAGATACGCAGTATTTT
CSVTGLITDTQYF
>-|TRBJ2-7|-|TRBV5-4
TGTGCCAGCACCCGGGTGGACGGGTCCTTCTCCTACGAGCAGTACTTC
CASTRVDGSFSYEQYF
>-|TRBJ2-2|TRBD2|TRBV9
TGTGCCAGCAGCGCTAGCGGTTACACCGGGGAGCTGTTTTTT
CASSASGYTGELFF
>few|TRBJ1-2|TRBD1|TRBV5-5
TGTGCCAGCAGCCGTTCGGGACAGGTACTTGTTGACTATGGCTACACCTTC
CASSRSGQVLVDYGYTF
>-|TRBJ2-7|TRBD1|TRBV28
TGTGCCAGCAGCGGGACAGGGGAGCAGTACTTC
CASSGTGEQYF
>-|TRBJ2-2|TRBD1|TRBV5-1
TGCGCCAGCAGCGCTTCACAGGGGCTCGGCGGGGAGCTGTTTTTT
CASSASQGLGGELFF
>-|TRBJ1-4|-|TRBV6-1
TGTGCCAGCAGTGAAGGCGGGAGTTTGGGGAAACTGTTTTTT
CASSEGGSLGKLFF
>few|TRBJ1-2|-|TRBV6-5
TGTGCCAGCAGTTACACAACAGGGTCGTCTGGCTACACCTTC
CASSYTTGSSGYTF
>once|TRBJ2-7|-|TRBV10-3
TGTGCCATCAGTGAGTCGCAACAGGGGAGGTACGAGCAGTACTTC
CAISESQQGRYEQYF
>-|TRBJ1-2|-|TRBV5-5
TGTGCCAGCAGCCACCCTGCAACAGGTGGGGTAGATGGCTACACCTTC
CASSHPATGGVDGYTF
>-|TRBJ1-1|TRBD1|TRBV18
TGTGCCAGCCAGGGACAGAAGAACACTGAAGCTTTCTTT
CASQGQKNTEAFF
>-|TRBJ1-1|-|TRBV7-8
TGTGCCAGCAGCCCCGCCGGGACTCCTCCGGTAGGCACTGAAGCTTTCTTT
CASSPAGTPPVGTEAFF
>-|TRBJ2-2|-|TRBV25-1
TGTGCCAGCGTCCCCACGAACACCGGGGAGCTGTTTTTT
CASVPTNTGELFF
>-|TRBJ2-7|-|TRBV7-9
TGTGCCAGCAGCTTTCAGGGGCGCTACTCCTACGAGCAGTACTTC
CASSFQGRYSYEQYF
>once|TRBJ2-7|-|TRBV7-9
TGTGCCAGCAGCTTAGGTCTCGAGGTCTCCCTCCCCTACGAGCAGTACTTC
CASSLGLEVSLPYEQYF
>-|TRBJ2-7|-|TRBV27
TGTGCCAGCAGTTTTAAACTCTACGAGCAGTACTTC
CASSFKLYEQYF
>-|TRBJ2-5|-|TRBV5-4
TGTGCCAGCAGCTTGGCTGGGAGCGAAGAGACCCAGTACTTC
CASSLAGSEETQYF
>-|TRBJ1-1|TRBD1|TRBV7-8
TGTGCCAGCAGCCTCAGACAGGGTACCCCTGAAGCTTTCTTT
CASSLRQGTPEAFF
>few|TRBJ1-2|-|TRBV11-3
TGTGCCAGCAGCTTCGGAGCCAGGGTAACTCAGGGCTACACCTTC
CASSFGARVTQGYTF
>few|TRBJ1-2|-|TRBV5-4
TGTGCCAGCAGCTTGTTACACGCGGGGGATGGGGGCTACACCTTC
CASSLLHAGDGGYTF
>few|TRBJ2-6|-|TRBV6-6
TGTGCCAGCAGTTCACAGGGAGCTGGGGCCAACGTCCTGACTTTC
CASSSQGAGANVLTF
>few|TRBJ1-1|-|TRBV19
TGTGCCAGTAGTATAGGCGCTACAGGGCGAGGGACTGAAGCTTTCTTT
CASSIGATGRGTEAFF
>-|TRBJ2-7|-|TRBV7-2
TGTGCCAGCAGCTTATTTGGGGCAGGGACGTACGAGCAGTACTTC
CASSLFGAGTYEQYF
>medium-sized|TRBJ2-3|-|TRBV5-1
TGCGCCAGCAGCATAACGGGAGATACGCAGTATTTT
CASSITGDTQYF
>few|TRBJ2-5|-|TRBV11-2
TGTGCCAGCATTGAAGGAGAGACCCAGTACTTC
CASIEGETQYF
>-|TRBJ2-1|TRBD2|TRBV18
TGTGCCAGCTACCAGGGGACTAGCGACAATGAGCAGTTCTTC
CASYQGTSDNEQFF
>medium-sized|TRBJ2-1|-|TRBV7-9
TGTGCCAGCAGCTTAGCGGGGCCGAACAATGAGCAGTTCTTC
CASSLAGPNNEQFF
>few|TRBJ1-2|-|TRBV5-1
TGCGCCAGCAGCCCGGACCCTCGGGGTGGCTACACCTTC
CASSPDPRGGYTF
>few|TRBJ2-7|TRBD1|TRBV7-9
TGTGCCAGCAGCTCCGGGGCAGGGGGCACGGACGAGCAGTACTTC
CASSSGAGGTDEQYF
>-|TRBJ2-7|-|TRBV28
TGTGCCAGCAGTTTGTATCAGCGGGAGCAGTACTTC
CASSLYQREQYF
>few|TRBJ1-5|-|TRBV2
TGTGCCACCCAACAAGGGACTCAGCCCCAGCATTTT
CATQQGTQPQHF
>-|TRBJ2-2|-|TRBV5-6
TGTGCCAGCAGCTTCCGTTTCCAGGGCACCGGGGAGCTGTTTTTT
CASSFRFQGTGELFF
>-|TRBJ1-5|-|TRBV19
TGTGCCAGTAGTCCTCCGGGTTCCTGGGGTCAGCCCCAGCATTTT
CASSPPGSWGQPQHF
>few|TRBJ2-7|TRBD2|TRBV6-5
TGTGCCAGCAGTTACCATACGGGGGGCTACGAGCAGTACTTC
CASSYHTGGYEQYF
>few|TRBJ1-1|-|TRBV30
TGTGCCTGGAGTGGGGACGAGAACACTGAAGCTTTCTTT
CAWSGDENTEAFF
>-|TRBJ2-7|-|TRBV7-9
TGTGCCAGCAGCTTAGCACAGTCCTCCTACGAGCAGTACTTC
CASSLAQSSYEQYF
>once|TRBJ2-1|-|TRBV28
TGTGCCAGCAGCGAAACTAGTCATGAGCAGTTCTTC
CASSETSHEQFF
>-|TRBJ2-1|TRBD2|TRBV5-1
TGCGCCAGCAGCTTAAGAAGCGGGAGCGAATACAATGAGCAGTTCTTC
CASSLRSGSEYNEQFF
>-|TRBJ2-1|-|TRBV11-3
TGTGCCAGCAGGTTGAGGGCCGCCTACAATGAGCAGTTCTTC
CASRLRAAYNEQFF
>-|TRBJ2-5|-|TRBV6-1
TGTGCCAGCAGGATACAGGGATGGGAGACCCAGTACTTC
CASRIQGWETQYF